This TCR beta chain originates from a study of identical twins. TCRdb reprocessed the 5' RACE reads with MiXCR, giving one entry per CDR3 protein. The table includes 250,000 to 300,000 distinct CDR3 sequences, about 8.3% detected once. This same sample was also taken into another study, of yellow fever vaccine responses in identical twins. That publication notes: Twins reportedly showed a vaccine T cell response that seemed partly convergent and partly personalized.

This sequence originates from a young woman in good health. The sequenced material came from CD8+ T cells sorted from blood.

The CDR3 sequence is CASSLGQAGANVLTF. CDR3 DNA sequence: TGTGCCAGCAGTTTAGGACAGGCTGGGGCCAACGTCCTGACTTTC. The rearrangement joins TRBV28 to TRBJ2-6, with 7 bases matching TRBD1. This CDR3 is built from 15 residues. Germline V gene data show CDR1 as MDHEN and CDR2 as SYDVKM. Trimming at V came to 2 bases and at J to 2 bases, leaving 0 bases not matched to a gene.